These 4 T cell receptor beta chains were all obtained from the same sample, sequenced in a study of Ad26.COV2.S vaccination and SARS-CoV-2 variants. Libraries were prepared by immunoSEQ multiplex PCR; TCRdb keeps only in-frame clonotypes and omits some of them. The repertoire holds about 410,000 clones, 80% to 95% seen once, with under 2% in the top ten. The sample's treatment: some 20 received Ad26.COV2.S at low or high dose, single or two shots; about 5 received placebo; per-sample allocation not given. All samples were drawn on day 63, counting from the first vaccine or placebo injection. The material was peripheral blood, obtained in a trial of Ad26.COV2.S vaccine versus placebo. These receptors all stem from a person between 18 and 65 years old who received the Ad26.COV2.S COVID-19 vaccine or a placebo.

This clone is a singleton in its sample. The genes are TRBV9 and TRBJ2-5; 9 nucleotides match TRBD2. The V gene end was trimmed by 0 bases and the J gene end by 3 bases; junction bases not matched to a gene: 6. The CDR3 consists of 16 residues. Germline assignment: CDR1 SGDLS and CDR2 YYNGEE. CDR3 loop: CASSVEASGAKETQYF. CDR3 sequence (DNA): TGTGCCAGCAGCGTAGAGGCTAGCGGGGCAAAAGAGACCCAGTACTTC. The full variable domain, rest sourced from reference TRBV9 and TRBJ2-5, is DSGVTQTPKHLITATGQRVTLRCSPRSGDLSVYWYQQSLDQGLQFLIQYYNGEERAKGNILERFSAQQFPDLHSELNLSSLELGDSALYFCASSVEASGAKETQYFGPGTRLLVL.

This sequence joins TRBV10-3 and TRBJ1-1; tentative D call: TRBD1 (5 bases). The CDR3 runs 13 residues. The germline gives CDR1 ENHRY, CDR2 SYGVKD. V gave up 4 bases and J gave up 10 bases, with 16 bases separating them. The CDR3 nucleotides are TGTGCCATCAGTGGACAGACTAATAGTGGAGCTTTCTTT. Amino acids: CAISGQTNSGAFF.

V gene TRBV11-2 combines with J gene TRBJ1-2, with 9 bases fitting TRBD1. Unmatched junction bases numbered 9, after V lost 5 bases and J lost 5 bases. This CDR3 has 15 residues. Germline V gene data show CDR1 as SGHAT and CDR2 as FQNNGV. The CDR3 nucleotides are TGTGCCAGCAGCCCAGGGAGCGGACAGGGGTATGGCTACACCTTC. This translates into CASSPGSGQGYGYTF.

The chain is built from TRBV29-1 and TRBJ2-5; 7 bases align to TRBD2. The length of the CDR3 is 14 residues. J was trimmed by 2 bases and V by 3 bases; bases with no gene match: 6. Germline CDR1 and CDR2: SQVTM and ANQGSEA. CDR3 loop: CSVERSRGQETQYF. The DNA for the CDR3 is TGCAGCGTTGAGAGGTCGCGGGGGCAAGAGACCCAGTACTTC.